This TCR beta chain was sequenced for a study of T cell changes during pregnancy in multiple sclerosis. Produced via immunoSEQ multiplex PCR; TCRdb's table is partial and in-frame only. The repertoire holds about 63,000 clones, roughly 92% seen once, with 3.2% in the top ten. A word on this clone: Different DNA sequences within this sample yield the same CDR3.

The CDR3 contains 15 residues. Deletions cut 0 bases from V and 0 bases from J, with 7 bases between. Germline V gives CDR1 SGHRS, CDR2 YFSETQ. The sequence came from a female donor with multiple sclerosis, enrolled in a pregnancy study. The sequencing here drew on CD8+ T cells from peripheral blood mononuclear cells, taken in the second trimester of pregnancy. This chain connects TRBV5-1 to TRBJ2-1; no reliable D call. Written as DNA, the CDR3 is TGCGCCAGCAGCTTGGACGGTAGCTCCTACAATGAGCAGTTCTTC. It translates to CASSLDGSSYNEQFF. Based on the CDR3 plus reference TRBV5-1 and TRBJ2-1, the full variable domain is KAGVTQTPRYLIKTRGQQVTLSCSPISGHRSVSWYQQTPGQGLQFLFEYFSETQRNKGNFPGRFSGRQFSNSRSEMNVSTLELGDSALYLCASSLDGSSYNEQFFGPGTRLTVL.